The rows below give T cell receptor delta chains drawn from one sample of a study of γδ T cells in repeated Plasmodium falciparum infection. TCRdb redid the clone calls on the multiplex PCR reads with CATT. In the table there are over 90,000 delta-chain clones, approximately 1% of which are singletons. Sequencing was done on a sample of gamma-delta T cells from blood. These TCRs come from a pool of human donors (malaria-infected and uninfected, not separated). Both conserved end residues are part of each CDR3. Fields, in order: D gene, J gene, CDR3 length, clone size, V gene, CDR3 DNA, CDR3 protein. D genes are given only for firm matches. Clone size is given as how often the clone was seen (once, few, many) or a class if it is expanded.

TRDD3 TRDJ1 23 many TRDV2 TGTGCCTGTGACCCATATACGGCTGGGGATAGAGAGGTACGGTTCGCGTACGCCGATAAACTCATCTTT CACDPYTAGDREVRFAYADKLIF
TRDD3 TRDJ1 16 many TRDV1 TGTGCTCTTGGGGAGCATACTGGGGGATACGCAAGTAAACTCATCTTT CALGEHTGGYASKLIF
. TRDJ1 18 many TRDV2 TGTGCCTGTGACACACTTCCGACTGATGTAAGGTTAACCGATAAACTCATCTTT CACDTLPTDVRLTDKLIF
. TRDJ1 15 many TRDV1 TGTGCTCTTGGGGAACTTCGCGCGGACACCGATAAACTCATCTTT CALGELRADTDKLIF
. TRDJ1 16 many TRDV1 TGTGCTCTTGGGGAACTCTTTAGCCACACGACCGATAAACTCATCTTT CALGELFSHTTDKLIF
TRDD3 TRDJ1 20 many TRDV2 TGTGCCTGTGACACCGTTCACCCCACTGGGGATACGCCCCCGACCGATAAACTCATCTTT CACDTVHPTGDTPPTDKLIF
TRDD3 TRDJ1 21 many TRDV1 TGTGCTCTTGCCCCAAAGGCCTTCCCCCAACTGGGGGACAGATACACCGATAAACTCATCTTT CALAPKAFPQLGDRYTDKLIF
TRDD3 TRDJ1 19 few TRDV1 TGTGCTCTTGGGGAGCCGAAAGGACTGGGGGATACCGTGGCCGATAAACTCATCTTT CALGEPKGLGDTVADKLIF
TRDD3 TRDJ2 25 many TRDV1 TGTGCTCTTGGGGAAACGGGGCTAGGGTCCCGTTGGGGGATACGCGAAGGGGGGAGACAGGCACAACTCTTCTTT CALGETGLGSRWGIREGGRQAQLFF
TRDD3 TRDJ3 20 medium-sized TRDV2 TGTGCCTGTGACGGTGGTGGGGGATACGCCAGCTCCTGGGACACCCGACAGATGTTTTTC CACDGGGGYASSWDTRQMFF
TRDD3 TRDJ1 22 many TRDV1 TGTGCTCTTGGGGACATTTTCCCTTCTACCAGTACTGGGGGCCTGTACACCGATAAACTCATCTTT CALGDIFPSTSTGGLYTDKLIF
. TRDJ1 20 many TRDV1 TGTGCTCTTGGGAAAGTACACCTACAATGGGGATTTGAAGTGGGCGATAAACTCATCTTT CALGKVHLQWGFEVGDKLIF
TRDD3 TRDJ1 14 medium-sized TRDV2 TGTGCCTGTGACCCACTGGGGGACTACGATAAACTCATCTTT CACDPLGDYDKLIF
TRDD3 TRDJ1 18 medium-sized TRDV2 TGTGCCTGTGTATCCCTTCCGATTACTGGGGGAGACACCGATAAACTCATCTTT CACVSLPITGGDTDKLIF
TRDD3 TRDJ1 26 many TRDV1 TGTGCTCTTGAGAAACTACGGACGTGGAGAGGGCAACAATTACTGGGGGATACCTTAGGCACCGATAAACTCATCTTT CALEKLRTWRGQQLLGDTLGTDKLIF
. TRDJ1 20 many TRDV1 TGTGCTCTTGGGGAACCCTCTTCGCTACCGGTACTCTCTCTCACCGATAAACTCATCTTT CALGEPSSLPVLSLTDKLIF
. TRDJ2 17 medium-sized TRDV2 TGTGCCTGTGACACCGTTACGAGGGATACTTTGACAGCACAACTCTTCTTT CACDTVTRDTLTAQLFF
TRDD3 TRDJ1 25 many TRDV1 TGTGCTCTTGGGGAAGTTGATCCTAAGCCCAAACTGGGGGATACCCGCACTGTGATCACCGATAAACTCATCTTT CALGEVDPKPKLGDTRTVITDKLIF
TRDD3 TRDJ1 17 many TRDV1 TGTGCTCTTGGGGAACTTCTCCCTGGGGGATACGAGGTCTGGCTCATCTTT CALGELLPGGYEVWLIF
TRDD3 TRDJ1 20 many TRAV29/DV5 TGTGCAGCAAGCGCGTGGGATACCCGTACTGGGGGATACGTGGCAGGGGCACTCATCTTT CAASAWDTRTGGYVAGALIF
. TRDJ1 20 many TRDV1 TGTGCTCTTGGGGAACTTTCCTTACGTGCCGGAGACGACGACACCGATAAACTCATCTTT CALGELSLRAGDDDTDKLIF
. TRDJ1 17 medium-sized TRDV2 TGTGCCTGTGACACCGGAGGGGACCCAAGGTACACCGATAAACTCATCTTT CACDTGGDPRYTDKLIF
TRDD3 TRDJ1 18 many TRDV1 TGTGCTCTTGGACTCCCTACGGGGGATACGCGCCGCACCGATAAACTCATCTTT CALGLPTGDTRRTDKLIF